Sequencing of this TCR beta chain was carried out in a study of blood T cell repertoires in COVID-19. This table comes from immunoSEQ multiplex PCR, and its TCRdb copy is limited to in-frame clones, with some not included. This table has roughly 330,000 clones, approximately 84% appearing once. V was pared by 4 bases and J by 3 bases, with 17 bases of the junction left unmatched. The CDR3 sequence is 18 residues long. The germline gives CDR1 LNHNV, CDR2 YYDKDF (reference sequence). V gene TRBV15 combines with J gene TRBJ2-7, with 8 bases lining up with TRBD1. Sequencing used PBMCs or T cells enriched from blood (not recorded which). The sequence derives from a woman younger than 35 who had recovered from COVID-19. CDR3 DNA sequence: TGTGCCACCAGCAAAAAAGGGAAAGTCGGGACAGGAGACTACGAGCAGTACTTC. This encodes CATSKKGKVGTGDYEQYF.